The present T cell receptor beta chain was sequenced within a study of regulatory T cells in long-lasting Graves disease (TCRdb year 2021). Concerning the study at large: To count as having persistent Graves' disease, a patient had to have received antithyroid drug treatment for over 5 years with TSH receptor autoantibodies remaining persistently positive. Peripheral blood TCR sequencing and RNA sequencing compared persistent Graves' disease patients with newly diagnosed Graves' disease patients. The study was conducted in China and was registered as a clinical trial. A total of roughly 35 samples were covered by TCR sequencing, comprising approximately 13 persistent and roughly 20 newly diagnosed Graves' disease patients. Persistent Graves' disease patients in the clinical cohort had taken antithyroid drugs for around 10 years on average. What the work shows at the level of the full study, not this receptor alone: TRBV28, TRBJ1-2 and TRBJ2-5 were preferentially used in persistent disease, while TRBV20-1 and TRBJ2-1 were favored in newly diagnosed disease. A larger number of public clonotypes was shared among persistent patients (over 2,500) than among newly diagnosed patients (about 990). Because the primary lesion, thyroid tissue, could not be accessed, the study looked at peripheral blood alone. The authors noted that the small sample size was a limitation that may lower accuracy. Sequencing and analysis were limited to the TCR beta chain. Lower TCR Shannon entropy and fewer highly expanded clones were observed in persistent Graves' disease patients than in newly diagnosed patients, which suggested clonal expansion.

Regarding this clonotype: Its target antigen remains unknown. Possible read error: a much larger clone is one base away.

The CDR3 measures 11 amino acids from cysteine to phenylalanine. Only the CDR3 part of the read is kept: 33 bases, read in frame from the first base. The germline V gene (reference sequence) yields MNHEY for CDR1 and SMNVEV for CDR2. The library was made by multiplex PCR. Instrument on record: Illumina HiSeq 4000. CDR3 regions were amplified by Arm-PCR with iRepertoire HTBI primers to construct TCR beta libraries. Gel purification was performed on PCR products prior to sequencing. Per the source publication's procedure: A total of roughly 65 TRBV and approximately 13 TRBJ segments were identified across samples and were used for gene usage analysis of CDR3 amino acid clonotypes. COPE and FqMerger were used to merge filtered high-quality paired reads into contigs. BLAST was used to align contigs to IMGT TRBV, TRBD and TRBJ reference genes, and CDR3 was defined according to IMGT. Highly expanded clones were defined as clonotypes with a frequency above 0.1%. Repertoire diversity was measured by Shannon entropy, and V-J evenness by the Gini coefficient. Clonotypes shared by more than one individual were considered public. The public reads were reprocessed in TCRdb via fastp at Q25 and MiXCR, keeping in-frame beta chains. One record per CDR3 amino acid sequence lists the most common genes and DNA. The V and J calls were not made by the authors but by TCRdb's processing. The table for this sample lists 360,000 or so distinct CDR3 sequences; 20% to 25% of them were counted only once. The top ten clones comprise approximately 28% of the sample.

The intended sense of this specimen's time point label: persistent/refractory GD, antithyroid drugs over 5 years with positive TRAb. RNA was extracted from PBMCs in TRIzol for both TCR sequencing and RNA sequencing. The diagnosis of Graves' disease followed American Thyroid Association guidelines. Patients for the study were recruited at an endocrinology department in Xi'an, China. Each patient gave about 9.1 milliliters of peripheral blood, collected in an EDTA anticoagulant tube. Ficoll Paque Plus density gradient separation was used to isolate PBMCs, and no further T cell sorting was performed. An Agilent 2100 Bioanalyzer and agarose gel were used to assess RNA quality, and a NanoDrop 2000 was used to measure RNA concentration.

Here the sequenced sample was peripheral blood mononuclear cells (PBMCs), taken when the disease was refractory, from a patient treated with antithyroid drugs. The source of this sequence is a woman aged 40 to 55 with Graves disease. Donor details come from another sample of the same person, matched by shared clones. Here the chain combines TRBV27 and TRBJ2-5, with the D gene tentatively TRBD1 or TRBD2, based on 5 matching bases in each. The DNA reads TGTGCCAGCAGTTCCTGGGGGACCCAGTGCTTC. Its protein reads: CASSSWGTQCF.